These 22 T cell receptor beta chains were all obtained from the same sample, sequenced in a study of shared clonotypes between healthy human individuals (dated by TCRdb to about 2020). CD8 naive samples consisted of CD45RO-negative cells that were positively selected for CCR7, yielding a CD45RA+CCR7+ population without TemRA cells. The method was the immunoSEQ multiplex PCR assay. In its TCRdb copy, this immuneACCESS table keeps in-frame sequences only and misses some clones. Where compared with another copy, unresolved V genes explain less than half of these, and the others have no known cause. In all, the sample holds around 2,000,000 clones, and around 93% of those were seen once. In total, the top ten clones hold around 1.7% of the sample. The source material was naive CD8+ T cells from PBMCs. According to the study, the label for this sample's cell subset or site signals: CD45RA+CCR7+. These receptors originate from a man younger than 30 in good health. Some clones in this sample may be carry-over from other donors' samples.

The V gene is TRBV28, the J gene TRBJ2-7, with 8 bases that match TRBD1. The germline gives CDR1 MDHEN, CDR2 SYDVKM. The CDR3 contains 14 residues. V lost 6 bases and J lost 2; bases outside the gene matches: 6. The CDR3 protein is CASRLTGAPYEQYF. The DNA of the CDR3 is TGTGCCAGCAGGCTGACAGGGGCCCCCTACGAGCAGTACTTC.

The chain is built from TRBV25-1 and TRBJ2-3, with D unclear. Germline loops: CDR1 MGHDK, CDR2 SYGVNS. CDR3 length: 14 residues. Trimming removed 4 bases at V and 2 bases at J, with 10 bases between. The CDR3 reads CASSVGSFTDTQYF. The CDR3 DNA reads TGTGCCAGCAGTGTAGGCTCCTTCACAGATACGCAGTATTTT.

This chain links TRBV4-3 with TRBJ1-2; D is ambiguous. The CDR3 spans 12 residues. V was shortened by 0 bases and J by 7 bases, with 6 bases between the two germline ends. Germline CDR1 reads LGHNA; CDR2 reads YSLEER. Here the CDR3 reads CASSQDRVGYTF. Here the CDR3 DNA reads TGCGCCAGCAGCCAAGATCGAGTTGGCTACACCTTC.

V usage is TRBV19 and J usage is TRBJ2-5; a weak D match, TRBD1 (6 bases). The CDR3 consists of 13 residues. The ends were cut back, 3 bases at V and 4 bases at J, with 9 bases in the middle. The germline V gene has CDR1 LNHDA and CDR2 SQIVND (reference sequence). In DNA form, the CDR3 reads TGTGCCAGTAGTATCGACAGGCTAGAGACCCAGTACTTC. Its translation: CASSIDRLETQYF.

This chain uses TRBV4-2 with TRBJ2-7, with 7 bases fitting TRBD2. This CDR3 has 15 amino acids. Germline V gene lookup returns CDR1 LGHNA and CDR2 YNFKEQ. V trimming: 0 bases; J trimming: 2 bases; junction bases outside the gene matches: 4. CDR3 loop: CASSQEPGRAYEQYF. DNA for the CDR3: TGTGCCAGCAGCCAAGAGCCGGGGAGGGCCTACGAGCAGTACTTC.

V is TRBV28 and J is TRBJ2-7; either TRBD1 or TRBD2 may fit D (7 bases each). The germline V and J ends were trimmed by 8 bases and 5 bases, with 22 bases remaining between them. The CDR3 extends over 15 amino acids. Germline V gene lookup returns CDR1 MDHEN and CDR2 SYDVKM. The CDR3 loop reads CASLTQWGGGDEQYF. CDR3 DNA: TGTGCCAGCTTAACCCAATGGGGAGGGGGCGACGAGCAGTACTTC.

This chain uses TRBV5-1 with TRBJ1-1; 9 nucleotides agree with TRBD1. The CDR3 has 16 amino acids. The germline V gene has CDR1 SGHRS and CDR2 YFSETQ. The V and J ends lost 1 base and 0 bases, in that order; junction bases with no gene match: 4. In nucleotides, the CDR3 is TGCGCCAGCAGCTTGCGTGGGACAGGGCTGAACACTGAAGCTTTCTTT. Its translation: CASSLRGTGLNTEAFF.

The rearrangement joins TRBV13 to TRBJ2-5; 11 bases line up with TRBD2. This CDR3 comprises 15 residues. Per germline, CDR1 PRHDT and CDR2 FYEKMQ (reference sequence). J was trimmed by 5 bases and V by 4 bases; bases with no gene match: 6. The CDR3 DNA follows: TGTGCCAGCAGCTCAAGACTAGCGGGGATCGAGACCCAGTACTTC. Protein: CASSSRLAGIETQYF.

The chain links TRBV19 to TRBJ2-1, with 13 bases that match TRBD2. CDR1 and CDR2 (germline): LNHDA, SQIVND (reference sequence). The CDR3 runs 19 residues. With 2 bases clipped from V and 0 bases from J, the junction kept 7 bases outside the gene matches. In DNA, the CDR3 is TGTGCCAGTAGTATACCGACTAGCGGGAGGTGGGGCTCCTACAATGAGCAGTTCTTC. Translating it yields CASSIPTSGRWGSYNEQFF.

This chain links TRBV7-9 with TRBJ2-3; tentatively, D is TRBD1 (5 bases). V was clipped by 6 bases and J by 0 bases, with 16 bases between them. Germline CDR1 reads SEHNR; CDR2 reads FQNEAQ (reference sequence). CDR3 length: 16 residues. CDR3: CASRRSDSSSTDTQYF. CDR3 nucleotides: TGTGCCAGCAGGCGAAGCGACAGCTCTAGCACAGATACGCAGTATTTT. The whole variable domain, remainder taken from reference TRBV7-9 and TRBJ2-3, is DTGVSQNPRHKITKRGQNVTFRCDPISEHNRLYWYRQTLGQGPEFLTYFQNEAQLEKSRLLSDRFSAERPKGSFSTLEIQRTEQGDSAMYLCASRRSDSSSTDTQYFGPGTRLTVL.

Remarks on this clone: This may stem from a read error, because a much larger clone lies one nucleotide away. V usage is TRBV7-2 and J usage is TRBJ2-5; D remains unclear. The J call may be mistaken, given a closer DNA end match to TRBJ2-7. The CDR3 consists of 11 residues. CDR1 and CDR2 from the germline V gene are SGHTA and FQGNSA. The CDR3 DNA reads TGTGCCAGCAGCCTATCCTACGAGCAGTACTTC. This encodes CASSLSYEQYF.

This chain connects TRBV7-9 to TRBJ2-1; 9 nucleotides align to TRBD2. Germline V gives CDR1 SEHNR, CDR2 FQNEAQ (reference sequence). The CDR3 has 14 amino acids. J lost 7 bases, V lost 2 bases, and 3 bases had no gene match. CDR3 coding DNA: TGTGCCAGCAGCTTACCGGGACTAGCTAATGAGCAGTTCTTC. It is translated as CASSLPGLANEQFF. Full variable domain (missing parts from reference TRBV7-9 and TRBJ2-1): DTGVSQNPRHKITKRGQNVTFRCDPISEHNRLYWYRQTLGQGPEFLTYFQNEAQLEKSRLLSDRFSAERPKGSFSTLEIQRTEQGDSAMYLCASSLPGLANEQFFGPGTRLTVL.

The chain joins TRBV28 to TRBJ1-2; 10 bases are shared with TRBD1. Germline V CDR1 and CDR2: MDHEN, SYDVKM. With V trimmed by 6 bases and J by 4 bases, 11 bases remained unmatched. The CDR3 runs to 16 residues. In nucleotides, the CDR3 is TGTGCCAGCAGGTCCGTCGGACAGGGGGTAGGCTATGGCTACACCTTC. Amino acids: CASRSVGQGVGYGYTF.

This chain joins TRBV19 and TRBJ1-2; a weak D match, TRBD1 (5 bases). Germline V gene sequence: CDR1 LNHDA, CDR2 SQIVND (reference sequence). Trimming cost V 1 base and J 3 bases, with 12 bases left between them. The CDR3 spans 15 residues. The CDR3 DNA follows: TGTGCCAGTAGTATAGTTCGAACAGGCGACTATGGCTACACCTTC. Protein product: CASSIVRTGDYGYTF.

The V call is TRBV5-1, the J call TRBJ2-1; D is possibly TRBD2 (6 bases). Germline loops: CDR1 SGHRS, CDR2 YFSETQ. V was trimmed by 0 bases and J by 5 bases, leaving 12 bases between them. CDR3 length: 15 residues. The CDR3 protein is CASSLVAGRHNEQFF. CDR3 nucleotides: TGCGCCAGCAGCTTGGTTGCGGGAAGGCACAATGAGCAGTTCTTC. Using reference TRBV5-1 and TRBJ2-1 for the parts outside the CDR3, the full variable domain is KAGVTQTPRYLIKTRGQQVTLSCSPISGHRSVSWYQQTPGQGLQFLFEYFSETQRNKGNFPGRFSGRQFSNSRSEMNVSTLELGDSALYLCASSLVAGRHNEQFFGPGTRLTVL.

The rearrangement links TRBV19 to TRBJ2-1; 9 bases fit TRBD2. CDR1 and CDR2 from the germline V gene are LNHDA and SQIVND (reference sequence). Trimming took 5 bases from V and 6 from J; bases not matched to a gene: 2. There are 13 residues in the CDR3. CDR3 bases: TGTGCCAGTAGTGCGGGGGGGGTCAATGAGCAGTTCTTC. It translates to CASSAGGVNEQFF. Variable domain in full (rest from reference TRBV19 and TRBJ2-1): DGGITQSPKYLFRKEGQNVTLSCEQNLNHDAMYWYRQDPGQGLRLIYYSQIVNDFQKGDIAEGYSVSREKKESFPLTVTSAQKNPTAFYLCASSAGGVNEQFFGPGTRLTVL.

Notes on this clone: Other DNA variants within this sample encode the same CDR3. V and J are TRBV9 and TRBJ2-1, with 8 nucleotides matching TRBD2. Germline assignment: CDR1 SGDLS and CDR2 YYNGEE. V lost 2 bases, J lost 7 bases, and 8 bases stayed unmatched. This CDR3 has 15 amino acids. The CDR3, as DNA: TGTGCCAGCAGCGTCGGACTAGCCGGGGGGAATGAGCAGTTCTTC. Encoded protein: CASSVGLAGGNEQFF.

This chain uses TRBV15 with TRBJ2-2; 7 bases are shared with TRBD1. Trimming at V came to 4 bases and at J to 4 bases, leaving 12 bases not matched to a gene. The CDR3 totals 17 residues. Germline V lookup: CDR1 LNHNV, CDR2 YYDKDF (reference sequence). Here the CDR3 reads CATSTRQGEVFTGELFF. The CDR3 nucleotides are TGTGCCACCAGCACGCGACAGGGAGAGGTTTTCACCGGGGAGCTGTTTTTT.

In this sample, this clone turned up once. The genes are TRBV9 and TRBJ2-1; 10 bases align to TRBD2. The germline V gene has CDR1 SGDLS and CDR2 YYNGEE. The CDR3 is 17 residues long. With 2 bases clipped from V and 8 bases from J, the junction kept 13 bases outside the gene matches. The CDR3 nucleotides are TGTGCCAGCAGCGTCGTCCCTAGCGGGAGACAGGGCCATGAGCAGTTCTTC. Its translation is CASSVVPSGRQGHEQFF.

The V and J genes are TRBV19 and TRBJ1-2; 7 bases match TRBD1. The CDR3 runs to 11 residues. V dropped 5 bases and J dropped 14; count of bases not matched to a gene: 8. The germline V gene has CDR1 LNHDA and CDR2 SQIVND (reference sequence). The DNA of the CDR3 is TGTGCCAGTAGTCCCGGGACAGATTATACCTTC. It translates to CASSPGTDYTF.

This clone was recorded once. This sequence joins TRBV11-2 and TRBJ2-5, with D tentatively TRBD2 (5 bases). The CDR3 loop spans 17 amino acids. V shed 5 bases and J shed 5 bases, with 24 bases lying between them. Germline V gene sequence: CDR1 SGHAT, CDR2 FQNNGV. Here the CDR3 reads CASSHPPGRPGGETQYF. Here the CDR3 DNA reads TGTGCCAGCAGCCACCCCCCAGGACGACCCGGAGGCGAGACCCAGTACTTC.

This chain links TRBV5-4 with TRBJ2-6; D is unresolved. Deletions cut 2 bases from V and 3 bases from J, with 9 bases between. CDR3 length equals 15 residues. In germline, CDR1 is SGHNT, CDR2 YYREEE (reference sequence). The CDR3 sequence is CASSFWAGGANVLTF. In nucleotides, the CDR3 is TGTGCCAGCAGCTTTTGGGCTGGTGGGGCCAACGTCCTGACTTTC.